This TCR beta chain emerged from a study of T-cell reconstitution after alpha-beta-depleted transplantation in children. A TCRbeta library incorporating unique molecular identifiers was prepared. Each CDR3 protein gets one entry after TCRdb re-called the PCR reads with MiXCR. The table records around 580,000 distinct CDR3 sequences, 25% to 30% of them present only once. CDR3 length: 18 residues. The germline V and J ends were trimmed by 3 bases and 1 base, with 22 bases remaining between them. The germline gives CDR1 MGHRA, CDR2 YSYEKL. This clonotype was found a few times. This specimen was PBMCs, taken before TCRalphabeta/CD19-depleted stem cell transplant. The rearrangement uses TRBV4-1 and TRBJ2-7; D not resolved. The sequence came from a boy younger than two with Wiskott-Aldrich syndrome, due to receive a stem cell transplant. CDR3 nucleotide sequence: TGCGCCAGCAGCCAGAGAAGCGTAGAGTTTGGGGTTTCCTACGAGCAGTACTTC. Protein product: CASSQRSVEFGVSYEQYF.